These 18 T cell receptor beta chains share one sample of origin, sequenced in a study of OX40 agonist ivuxolimab in advanced cancers. The repertoire was sequenced with immunoSEQ multiplex PCR; TCRdb's copy has only in-frame clones and lacks some. The repertoire consists of 40,000 to 50,000 clones, with around 81% occurring once and the leading ten covering about 2.5%. The sequencing here drew on CD4+ or CD8+ T cells sorted from blood, taken in a trial of the OX40 agonist ivuxolimab. The receptors were gathered from an adult with an advanced solid tumor such as melanoma, head and neck, liver or kidney cancer.

This chain joins TRBV28 and TRBJ1-1, with D unresolved. Trimming removed 7 bases from V and 0 bases from J, with 6 bases in between. CDR3 length: 12 residues. Per germline, CDR1 MDHEN and CDR2 SYDVKM. The CDR3 coding sequence is TGTGCCAGCATTAACATGAACACTGAAGCTTTCTTT. It codes for CASINMNTEAFF.

The chain uses TRBV4-2 and TRBJ2-7, with a possible D match to TRBD2 (6 bases). The CDR3 runs to 14 residues. Germline-derived CDR1 and CDR2 are LGHNA and YNFKEQ. V was cut by 5 bases and J by 3 bases, with 14 bases left in between. The CDR3 sequence: CASSSPGLNYEQYF. CDR3 bases: TGTGCCAGCAGCTCGCCGGGACTCAACTACGAGCAGTACTTC.

This clone was observed once. CDR3 nucleotide sequence: TGCGCCAGCAGTGCCTCCGGGTGGGGGGCGGGTAGGTCCGAGCAGTACTTC. Protein: CASSASGWGAGRSEQYF. The gene calls are TRBV4-1 and TRBJ2-7; possibly TRBD1 or TRBD2 for D (6 bases each). The CDR3 has 17 residues. Trimming removed 6 bases from V and 6 bases from J, with 27 bases in between. Germline-derived CDR1 and CDR2 are MGHRA and YSYEKL.

The V call is TRBV30, the J call TRBJ2-1, with 11 bases that match TRBD2. J gave up 11 bases and V 5 bases, and 11 bases lay outside the gene matches. Germline V gene sequence: CDR1 GTSNPN, CDR2 SVGIG (reference sequence). The CDR3 spans 14 residues. This chain's CDR3 is CAWGGLAAGGKQFF. The CDR3 bases are TGTGCCTGGGGGGGACTAGCGGCAGGAGGGAAGCAGTTCTTC.

This clone was detected a few times. CDR3 amino acids: CASSYSGRRGGYTF. CDR3 bases: TGTGCCAGCAGTTACTCGGGCAGGAGAGGTGGCTACACCTTC. The J gene is TRBJ1-2, the V gene TRBV6-5; D is uncertain. The germline V gene encodes CDR1 MNHEY and CDR2 SVGAGI. V lost 0 bases and J 7 bases, leaving 12 bases between the germline ends. The CDR3 has 14 residues.

The chain joins TRBV28 to TRBJ1-5, with D possibly being TRBD1 (5 bases). The germline CDR1 and CDR2 sequences are MDHEN and SYDVKM. V was shortened by 2 bases and J by 4 bases, with 21 bases between the two germline ends. CDR3 length: 18 residues. CDR3 coding DNA: TGTGCCAGCAGTTTACTAGGTGAGGCGGCAGGGTGGAATCAGCCCCAGCATTTT. It yields the protein CASSLLGEAAGWNQPQHF.

This sequence joins TRBV5-5 and TRBJ1-1; no firm D call. The CDR3 runs 12 residues. The V end lost 1 base, the J end lost 5 bases, and 6 bases lay between the germline ends. Germline assignment: CDR1 SGHKS and CDR2 YYEKEE (reference sequence). Here the CDR3 DNA reads TGTGCCAGCAGCTTGCTGTGGACTGAAGCTTTCTTT. This encodes CASSLLWTEAFF.

The chain links TRBV4-2 to TRBJ1-5; a possible D gene is TRBD1 (5 bases). V dropped 4 bases and J dropped 4 bases, with 14 bases sitting between them. The CDR3 is 15 amino acids. The germline V gene has CDR1 LGHNA and CDR2 YNFKEQ. As DNA, the CDR3 is TGTGCCAGCAGCCCCTGGCAGGGAGGGAATCAGCCCCAGCATTTT. Translation gives CASSPWQGGNQPQHF.

The chain employs TRBV27 and TRBJ2-6; tentative D call: TRBD2 (5 bases). Germline V gene lookup returns CDR1 MNHEY and CDR2 SMNVEV (reference sequence). This CDR3 has 16 residues. The V and J ends lost 7 bases and 0 bases respectively, with 13 bases between them. CDR3 sequence reads: CASTLSRASGANVLTF. In DNA form, the CDR3 reads TGTGCCAGCACCCTCTCGCGGGCCTCTGGGGCCAACGTCCTGACTTTC.

V and J are TRBV14 and TRBJ2-4, with D possibly being TRBD2 (5 bases). The germline V and J ends were trimmed by 3 bases and 1 base, with 10 bases remaining between them. This CDR3 comprises 15 residues. In germline, CDR1 is SGHDN, CDR2 FVKESK. The CDR3 DNA sequence: TGTGCCAGCAGCCAGGGAGTTAAGGCCAAAAACATTCAGTACTTC. It encodes CASSQGVKAKNIQYF.

The rearrangement links TRBV12-5 to TRBJ1-1; 7 nucleotides agree with TRBD1. From germline, CDR1 is LGHNT and CDR2 FRNRAP. V was pared by 6 bases and J by 11 bases, with 12 bases of the junction left unmatched. This CDR3 contains 13 residues. The CDR3: CASGKTGPDGAFF. The DNA for the CDR3 is TGTGCTAGTGGGAAGACAGGGCCTGACGGCGCTTTCTTT. Drawing the rest from reference TRBV12-5 and TRBJ1-1, the complete variable domain is DARVTQTPRHKVTEMGQEVTMRCQPILGHNTVFWYRQTMMQGLELLAYFRNRAPLDDSGMPKDRFSAEMPDATLATLKIQPSEPRDSAVYFCASGKTGPDGAFFGQGTRLTVV.

The chain couples TRBV12-5 to TRBJ1-4; no definite D call. The germline V gene encodes CDR1 LGHNT and CDR2 FRNRAP. CDR3 length: 14 amino acids. Trimming shortened V by 5 bases and J by 4 bases, and 11 bases separated the two germline ends. CDR3 in amino acids: CASGTLPGNEKLFF. The CDR3 DNA follows: TGTGCTAGTGGTACCCTCCCGGGTAATGAAAAACTGTTTTTT.

The gene calls are TRBV5-8 and TRBJ2-5, with TRBD1 matching 10 bases. Germline V gene lookup returns CDR1 SGHTS and CDR2 YDEGEE. CDR3 length: 14 amino acids. With V trimmed by 6 bases and J by 5 bases, 7 bases remained unmatched. The CDR3 DNA is TGTGCCAGCATCAAACTGGACAGGGGGGAGACCCAGTACTTC. Amino acid sequence: CASIKLDRGETQYF. Full variable domain (remainder filled in from reference TRBV5-8 and TRBJ2-5): EAGVTQSPTHLIKTRGQQATLRCSPISGHTSVYWYQQALGLGLQFLLWYDEGEERNRGNFPPRFSGRQFPNYSSELNVNALELEDSALYLCASIKLDRGETQYFGPGTRLLVL.

The rearrangement uses TRBV12-5 and TRBJ2-2; 8 bases are shared with TRBD1. The germline CDR1 and CDR2 sequences are LGHNT and FRNRAP. Unmatched junction bases numbered 6, after V lost 7 bases and J lost 5 bases. The CDR3 extends over 14 amino acids. In DNA, the CDR3 is TGTGCTAGTGCCACGGACAGGGCGACCGGGGAGCTGTTTTTT. Encoded protein: CASATDRATGELFF.

V usage is TRBV2 and J usage is TRBJ1-5; possible D gene TRBD1, 5 bases. Germline V lookup: CDR1 SNHLY, CDR2 FYNNEI. The V end was cut by 7 bases, the J end by 3 bases, with 10 bases between. The CDR3 is 13 amino acids. The chain's CDR3 is CASKRDSNQPQHF. For the CDR3, the DNA is TGTGCCAGCAAAAGGGACTCCAATCAGCCCCAGCATTTT.

The chain uses TRBV6-4 and TRBJ2-7; 7 bases match TRBD1. This CDR3 comprises 14 residues. In germline, CDR1 is MRHNA, CDR2 SNTAGT. The J segment lost 3 bases and the V segment lost 6 bases, leaving 8 bases of the junction unmatched. CDR3 in DNA: TGTGCCAGCAGGAGCCGGGACAGCTACTACGAGCAGTACTTC. Its protein product is CASRSRDSYYEQYF.

This clone was detected a few times. The chain employs TRBV2 and TRBJ1-2; 9 bases fit TRBD1. The CDR3 contains 13 residues. Germline CDR1 and CDR2: SNHLY and FYNNEI. The junction had 3 bases not matched to a gene; V was cut back by 6 bases and J by 4 bases. CDR3 in DNA: TGTGCCAGCAGCAGGACAGGGGTCTATGGCTACACCTTC. It encodes CASSRTGVYGYTF.

CDR3 protein: CASSIAGGDNTQYF. CDR3 nucleotides: TGTGCCAGCAGCATAGCGGGAGGGGATAATACGCAGTATTTT. The rearrangement uses TRBV28 and TRBJ2-3; 11 nucleotides line up with TRBD2. V was pared by 6 bases and J by 7 bases, with 6 bases of the junction left unmatched. From germline, CDR1 is MDHEN and CDR2 SYDVKM. This CDR3 comprises 14 residues.